The rows below give T cell receptor beta chains drawn from one sample of a study of T cells in localized non-small cell lung cancer. TCRdb's table, derived via immunoSEQ multiplex PCR, lists solely in-frame clones and lacks some. The sample holds 70,000 to 95,000 clones, roughly 93% seen once. Sample: PBMCs, taken before any cancer treatment. These receptors all come from a woman aged 40-69 years with stage II squamous cell lung carcinoma. CDR3s include the opening cysteine and the closing phenylalanine or tryptophan. A D gene is named only where the DNA matches it firmly. Rows may omit the clone size; those that give it use once, few, many or a size class.

V	J	D	size	length	DNA	CDR3
TRBV28	TRBJ1-4	NA	NA	13	TGTGCCAGCAGTTTAGGGAGTAATGAAAAACTGTTTTTT	CASSLGSNEKLFF
TRBV20-1	TRBJ1-1	NA	NA	11	TGCAGTGCTATAAAGGGGACTGAAGCTTTCTTT	CSAIKGTEAFF
TRBV7-9	TRBJ1-1	NA	NA	13	TGTGCCAGCAGCTGGAAGCCAAGTGCTGAAGCTTTCTTT	CASSWKPSAEAFF
TRBV14	TRBJ2-5	TRBD2	once	13	TGTGCCAGCAGCCGTCGGGGGGGGGAGACCCAGTACTTC	CASSRRGGETQYF
TRBV19	TRBJ1-5	TRBD1	NA	14	TGTGCCAGTAGTACAGGGGGACGCAATCAGCCCCAGCATTTT	CASSTGGRNQPQHF
TRBV5-4	TRBJ1-1	NA	NA	16	TGTGCCAGCAGCTTGGGAAGTCCAGGGCCGAACACTGAAGCTTTCTTT	CASSLGSPGPNTEAFF
TRBV5-6	TRBJ2-1	NA	NA	13	TGTGCCAGCAGCTTAGGGGTGACCAATGAGCAGTTCTTC	CASSLGVTNEQFF
TRBV19	TRBJ1-5	NA	NA	16	TGTGCCAGTAGTATAGTTGACCGGGAGGGCAATCAGCCCCAGCATTTT	CASSIVDREGNQPQHF
TRBV6-5	TRBJ1-4	NA	NA	11	TGTGCCAGCGGATTCGGAGGAAAACTGTTTTTT	CASGFGGKLFF
TRBV9	TRBJ1-3	NA	NA	15	TGTGCCAGCAGCGTCGGATCCAGCTCTGGAAACACCATATATTTT	CASSVGSSSGNTIYF
TRBV28	TRBJ1-5	TRBD1	NA	15	TGTGCCAGCTCAGCTTTATGGGGACAGAAAATACACCAGCATTTT	CASSALWGQKIHQHF
TRBV6-1	TRBJ1-5	NA	NA	12	TGTGCCAGTCGGGACATTGGCCAGCCCCAGCATTTT	CASRDIGQPQHF
TRBV7-9	TRBJ1-5	TRBD1	NA	14	TGTGCCAGCAGCTCGGGACAGGGGAACCAGCCCCAGCATTTT	CASSSGQGNQPQHF
TRBV4-1	TRBJ1-1	NA	NA	13	TGCGCCAGCAGCCAAGGTGGGCAGCTTGAAGCTTTCTTT	CASSQGGQLEAFF
TRBV4-2	TRBJ1-5	NA	NA	15	TGTGCCAGCAGCCAAAGATGGGGGGGGGATCAGCCCCAGCATTTT	CASSQRWGGDQPQHF
TRBV7-8	TRBJ2-5	NA	NA	13	TGTGCCAGCAGCTCTGACCGCCAAGAGACCCAGTACTTC	CASSSDRQETQYF
TRBV7-2	TRBJ1-6	NA	NA	14	TGTGCCAGCAGCTTACGGGGTTTCGATTCACCCCTCCACTTT	CASSLRGFDSPLHF
TRBV5-1	TRBJ1-5	NA	NA	17	TGCGCCAGCAGCTTGGCCGGGGGCGTAGATAGCAATCAGCCCCAGCATTTT	CASSLAGGVDSNQPQHF
TRBV28	TRBJ1-3	NA	NA	11	TGTGCCAGCAGTTCCCTCCACACCATATATTTT	CASSSLHTIYF